Following are 10 T cell receptor beta chains from one sample sequenced in a study of beta chain features in type 1 diabetes. Sequencing targeted expressed TCRB transcripts, as all isolated RNA had been reverse transcribed. TCRdb's table, derived via immunoSEQ multiplex PCR, lists solely in-frame clones and lacks some. The sample includes about 410,000 clones, over 11% of them seen just once. The sample consisted of naive CD4+ T cells from blood. The receptors shown here come from a man aged 30-40 years in good health.

In this sample, this clone turned up a few times. The chain is built from TRBV11-2 and TRBJ1-2; D may be TRBD1 (6 bases). CDR1 and CDR2 (germline): SGHAT, FQNNGV. The CDR3 consists of 14 residues. Trimming pared 4 bases from V and 6 bases from J, leaving 15 bases between. The CDR3 DNA sequence: TGTGCCAGCAGCTCCAGCACAGGGTATCATGGCTACACCTTC. It is translated as CASSSSTGYHGYTF.

This clone was recorded a few times. V usage is TRBV9 and J usage is TRBJ2-5; no clear D gene. The CDR3 spans 16 residues. The V gene's germline CDR1 is SGDLS and CDR2 YYNGEE. Deletions cut 0 bases from V and 7 bases from J, with 19 bases between. CDR3 bases: TGTGCCAGCAGCGTAGAAGCTGGCCGCCGAGCTGGGACCCAGTACTTC. It encodes CASSVEAGRRAGTQYF.

This clone has a handful of counts. The V and J genes are TRBV7-2 and TRBJ2-5; 14 positions agree with TRBD2. CDR1 and CDR2 (germline): SGHTA, FQGNSA. Losses at the gene ends were 4 bases for V and 6 bases for J; bases not matched to a gene: 7. This CDR3 contains 16 residues. The CDR3 nucleotides are TGTGCCAGCAGCTCCTCCGGGACTAGCGGGAGAAAGACCCAGTACTTC. Its translation: CASSSSGTSGRKTQYF.

As to this clone: At one end, the junction sequence differs from germline, possibly due to a read error. The gene calls are TRBV11-2 and TRBJ2-5; possible D gene TRBD2, 6 bases. The germline gives CDR1 SGHAT, CDR2 FQNNGV. This CDR3 is built from 16 residues. The CDR3 coding sequence is TGTGCCAGCACCTTAGGCCCTGGGGGGAACCAAGAGACCCAGTACTTC. The encoded protein is CASTLGPGGNQETQYF.

The chain couples TRBV4-3 to TRBJ2-1, with 13 bases aligning to TRBD2. CDR1 and CDR2 from the germline V gene are LGHNA and YSLEER. V shed 0 bases, J shed 7 bases, and the junction held 6 bases outside the gene matches. There are 17 residues in the CDR3. This CDR3 reads CASSQDPLAGGLNEQFF. The CDR3 DNA sequence: TGCGCCAGCAGCCAAGATCCACTAGCGGGGGGGCTTAATGAGCAGTTCTTC.

The J gene is TRBJ1-1, the V gene TRBV21-1; the DNA was not used to check the table's D call, TRBD1. TRBV21-1 is a pseudogene segment. The CDR3 has 13 amino acids. The CDR3 bases are TGTGCCAGCAGCAAAAGGGGTAACACTGAAGCTTTCTTT. Residues: CASSKRGNTEAFF.

The chain uses TRBV29-1 and TRBJ2-5; D not resolved. CDR1 and CDR2 from the germline V gene are SQVTM and ANQGSEA. The ends were cut back, 6 bases at V and 7 bases at J, with 15 bases in the middle. The CDR3 totals 12 residues. CDR3 nucleotide sequence: TGCAGCGTGGACCTGTTGGCAACGACCCAGTACTTC. Translating it yields CSVDLLATTQYF. The complete variable domain, with remaining parts taken from reference TRBV29-1 and TRBJ2-5, reads SAVISQKPSRDICQRGTSLTIQCQVDSQVTMMFWYRQQPGQSLTLIATANQGSEATYESGFVIDKFPISRPNLTFSTLTVSNMSPEDSSIYLCSVDLLATTQYFGPGTRLLVL.

The chain combines TRBV7-9 with TRBJ1-1; TRBD1 is a possible D gene (6 bases). Germline CDR1 and CDR2: SEHNR and FQNEAQ (reference sequence). The length of the CDR3 is 16 residues. Deletions cut 4 bases from V and 3 bases from J, with 18 bases between. This CDR3 reads CASSSPGGPEYTEAFF. CDR3 in DNA: TGTGCCAGCAGCTCCCCTGGGGGGCCGGAGTACACTGAAGCTTTCTTT.

This chain connects TRBV28 to TRBJ2-1, with a possible D match to TRBD1 (5 bases). This CDR3 has 15 amino acids. The V gene's germline CDR1 is MDHEN and CDR2 SYDVKM. The ends were cut back, 0 bases at V and 0 bases at J, with 6 bases in the middle. The CDR3 region has the DNA TGTGCCAGCAGTTTATGGGGGCGCTCCTACAATGAGCAGTTCTTC. Translating it yields CASSLWGRSYNEQFF.

This clone was counted only a few times. The V and J genes are TRBV28 and TRBJ1-1; 9 positions agree with TRBD1. This CDR3 has 15 amino acids. The germline CDR1 and CDR2 sequences are MDHEN and SYDVKM. The J segment lost 4 bases and the V segment lost 7 bases, leaving 10 bases of the junction unmatched. CDR3 coding DNA: TGTGCCAGCAAACTCCCGGGACAGGGAGGCACTGAAGCTTTCTTT. Translated, it gives CASKLPGQGGTEAFF.